This TCR beta chain emerged from a study of regulatory T cells in long-lasting Graves disease. Study-level information: Persistent Graves' disease meant over 5 years of antithyroid drugs with positive TSH receptor antibodies.

Trimming removed 1 base at V and 6 bases at J, with 9 bases between. Germline lookup yields CDR1 MNHNS and CDR2 SASEGT. This CDR3 comprises 13 residues. Library construction for TCR beta used iRepertoire HTBI primers and Arm-PCR of CDR3 regions. A single record per CDR3 protein comes from TCRdb applying MiXCR to the multiplex PCR reads. Of about 470,000 distinct CDR3 sequences in the sample, less than 25% are singletons; the top ten hold roughly 8%. Findings and caveats of the study: Relative to new patients (roughly 970), persistent patients exhibited greater sharing of public clonotypes (2,741). TCR diversity in persistent Graves' patients was below that of newly diagnosed ones.

This clonotype appeared many times. As yet, its antigen is unknown. Time point noted: persistent/refractory GD, antithyroid drugs over 5 years with positive TRAb. There was RNA extracted from PBMCs, and the TCR library was made from it. The TCR originated in a female donor with Graves disease. The sample here was peripheral blood mononuclear cells (PBMCs), taken when the disease was refractory, from a patient treated with antithyroid drugs. The chain couples TRBV6-1 to TRBJ1-1, with D perhaps TRBD1 (6 bases). CDR3 coding DNA: TGTGCCAGCAGTGAAGGCGCAGGGGCTGAAGCTTTCTTT. Translation gives CASSEGAGAEAFF.